The clone carrying this TCR beta chain turned up a few times. This record belongs to a study of blood T cells in healthy people across ages. A second PCR of 7 to 11 cycles used a sample-barcoded 5' primer and a J-beta primer mix. From the 5' RACE reads, TCRdb called clonotypes with MiXCR, one entry per CDR3 protein. The sample yields about 510,000 distinct CDR3 sequences, roughly a quarter seen once. Trimming took 4 bases from V and 3 from J, leaving 14 bases between them. The CDR3 spans 15 residues. The germline gives CDR1 SGDLS, CDR2 YYNGEE. This same sample was also part of a study on T cells of mothers and their children.

The chain combines TRBV9 with TRBJ2-1; tentative D call: TRBD1 (6 bases). This clonotype was sampled from a boy aged 2-9 years in good health. The sequenced sample was blood. DNA of the CDR3: TGTGCCAGCAGCTTTCGGGACACAATCTACAATGAGCAGTTCTTC. It is translated as CASSFRDTIYNEQFF.